Below are 30 T cell receptor beta chains sequenced from a single sample in a study of T cell responses to AZD1222 COVID-19 vaccine. This table comes from immunoSEQ multiplex PCR, and its TCRdb copy is limited to in-frame clones, with some not included. The sample carries around 200,000 clones, around 94% recorded once. Sample: peripheral blood, taken 28 days after the second AZD1222 dose. The receptors here all came from an adult who received the AZD1222 COVID-19 vaccine.

This chain links TRBV5-1 with TRBJ1-1; D ambiguous. Trimming stripped 1 base from V and 5 bases from J, with 9 bases between. The CDR3 extends over 13 amino acids. Looked up from germline, CDR1 is SGHRS and CDR2 is YFSETQ. The CDR3 loop reads CASSLRLGTEAFF. The DNA of the CDR3 is TGCGCCAGCAGCTTGCGCCTGGGAACTGAAGCTTTCTTT.

This sequence joins TRBV15 and TRBJ1-4, with a weak D call TRBD1 (6 bases). Trimming left V 0 bases short and J 11 bases short, with 16 bases between. Germline loops: CDR1 LNHNV, CDR2 YYDKDF (reference sequence). There are 15 residues in the CDR3. The CDR3 coding sequence is TGTGCCACCAGCAGAGATCGGGCAGGGGCCGGGAAACTGTTTTTT. Protein sequence: CATSRDRAGAGKLFF.

The chain is built from TRBV20-1 and TRBJ1-2; no definite D call. Germline lookup yields CDR1 DFQATT and CDR2 SNEGSKA (reference sequence). The germline V and J ends were trimmed by 5 bases and 7 bases, with 11 bases remaining between them. This CDR3 has 11 amino acids. CDR3: CSAPASSGYTF. The CDR3, as DNA: TGCAGTGCTCCGGCTTCGAGTGGCTACACCTTC.

The rearrangement uses TRBV14 and TRBJ2-5; 7 bases match TRBD1. The germline V gene encodes CDR1 SGHDN and CDR2 FVKESK. The CDR3 has 17 amino acids. V was clipped by 1 base and J by 2 bases; unmatched bases: 10. The CDR3 DNA is TGTGCCAGCAGCCAAGGTTATCTCGTGGGACAGCAAGAGACCCAGTACTTC. Protein: CASSQGYLVGQQETQYF. The full variable domain, rest sourced from reference TRBV14 and TRBJ2-5, is EAGVTQFPSHSVIEKGQTVTLRCDPISGHDNLYWYRRVMGKEIKFLLHFVKESKQDESGMPNNRFLAERTGGTYSTLKVQPAELEDSGVYFCASSQGYLVGQQETQYFGPGTRLLVL.

This clone has only one observation. The chain links TRBV27 to TRBJ1-1; D is undetermined. The V end lost 6 bases, the J end lost 3 bases, and 20 bases lay between the germline ends. CDR1 is MNHEY and CDR2 is SMNVEV in the germline V gene (reference sequence). The CDR3 is 16 residues long. The CDR3 reads CASSSRHIIWDTEAFF. In nucleotides, the CDR3 is TGTGCCAGCAGCTCGAGACATATTATATGGGACACTGAAGCTTTCTTT.

The V call is TRBV6-1, the J call TRBJ2-2; D is perhaps TRBD2 (6 bases). Germline V gene data show CDR1 as MNHNS and CDR2 as SASEGT. The V end was cut by 0 bases, the J end by 7 bases, with 18 bases between. The CDR3 has 17 amino acids. The CDR3 DNA is TGTGCCAGCAGTGAAGCCCCACCTCTCCGGGGGTACGGGGAGCTGTTTTTT. Its protein is CASSEAPPLRGYGELFF.

This clone has a single count. The chain combines TRBV25-1 with TRBJ1-4; D unclear. The V end was cut by 5 bases, the J end by 8 bases, with 24 bases between. The CDR3 runs to 17 residues. Germline CDR1 MGHDK, CDR2 SYGVNS. CDR3 DNA: TGTGCCAGCAGTCCCTCCTGGGAGTTAAAGGGCAGGGAAAAACTGTTTTTT. As protein: CASSPSWELKGREKLFF.

Concerning this clone: Other DNA sequences in this specimen translate into the identical CDR3. The V and J genes are TRBV27 and TRBJ2-1, with 9 bases that match TRBD2. The CDR3 is made up of 15 amino acids. Germline V gives CDR1 MNHEY, CDR2 SMNVEV (reference sequence). V gave up 5 bases and J gave up 0 bases; unmatched junction bases: 2. For the CDR3, the DNA is TGTGCCAGCAGTCTTAGCGGGAGCTCCTACAATGAGCAGTTCTTC. Residues: CASSLSGSSYNEQFF.

There are a few counts of this clone. The CDR3: CASSLEGYEQYF. As DNA, the CDR3 is TGTGCCAGCAGTTTAGAAGGGTACGAGCAGTACTTC. The rearrangement uses TRBV28 and TRBJ2-7; D gene unclear. Trimming left V 2 bases short and J 4 bases short, with 6 bases between. Germline V CDR1 and CDR2: MDHEN, SYDVKM. CDR3 length: 12 amino acids.

The CDR3 DNA is TGTGCCACCAGTGATTTGGGTATTGAGCAGTTCTTC. It yields the protein CATSDLGIEQFF. The rearrangement links TRBV24-1 to TRBJ2-1, with D unresolved. CDR1 and CDR2 (germline): KGHDR, SFDVKD. The CDR3 sequence is 12 residues long. The germline V and J ends were trimmed by 0 bases and 9 bases, with 5 bases remaining between them.

The chain recombines TRBV28 with TRBJ1-5; D not resolved. The germline gives CDR1 MDHEN, CDR2 SYDVKM. This CDR3 comprises 18 residues. V dropped 5 bases and J dropped 0 bases, with 20 bases sitting between them. The CDR3, as DNA: TGTGCCAGCAGTCCGGTGGGCGGTGGAGCTTATAGCAATCAGCCCCAGCATTTT. Translation: CASSPVGGGAYSNQPQHF.

This chain connects TRBV6-1 to TRBJ2-3; 12 nucleotides match TRBD1. Losses at the gene ends were 3 bases for V and 7 bases for J; bases not matched to a gene: 20. The CDR3 is 20 amino acids. Germline values: CDR1 MNHNS, CDR2 SASEGT. CDR3 in amino acids: CASSDNSLSPRDRGRYTQYF. CDR3 DNA sequence: TGTGCCAGCAGTGACAACTCCCTTAGCCCCCGGGACAGGGGGCGATATACGCAGTATTTT.

The chain is built from TRBV7-9 and TRBJ2-1; D may correspond to TRBD1 or TRBD2 (6 bases each). CDR1 and CDR2 from the germline V gene are SEHNR and FQNEAQ (reference sequence). V dropped 1 base and J dropped 5 bases, with 12 bases sitting between them. The CDR3 is made up of 15 amino acids. For the CDR3, the DNA is TGTGCCAGCAGCTTAGTTGGGGGGCGAAACAATGAGCAGTTCTTC. As protein: CASSLVGGRNNEQFF. Full variable domain (rest looked up from reference TRBV7-9 and TRBJ2-1): DTGVSQNPRHKITKRGQNVTFRCDPISEHNRLYWYRQTLGQGPEFLTYFQNEAQLEKSRLLSDRFSAERPKGSFSTLEIQRTEQGDSAMYLCASSLVGGRNNEQFFGPGTRLTVL.

The chain employs TRBV28 and TRBJ1-5, with a weak D call TRBD1 (6 bases). Trimming removed 3 bases from V and 3 bases from J, with 12 bases in between. Germline loops: CDR1 MDHEN, CDR2 SYDVKM. The CDR3 has 15 residues. The CDR3 DNA follows: TGTGCCAGCAGTTTCCGACAGGAAATCAATCAGCCCCAGCATTTT. It encodes CASSFRQEINQPQHF.

The chain links TRBV19 to TRBJ1-5; possible D gene TRBD1, 6 bases. The CDR3 spans 15 residues. Germline V gene sequence: CDR1 LNHDA, CDR2 SQIVND (reference sequence). V was shortened by 1 base and J by 9 bases, with 16 bases between the two germline ends. CDR3 amino acids: CASSIGGAPRGPQHF. As DNA, the CDR3 is TGTGCCAGTAGTATAGGGGGGGCGCCCCGGGGGCCCCAGCATTTT.

The gene calls are TRBV7-9 and TRBJ1-3; D not resolved. The CDR3 has 17 amino acids. The V gene lost 1 base and the J gene lost 0 bases, with 13 bases spanning the gap. Per germline, CDR1 SEHNR and CDR2 FQNEAQ (reference sequence). The CDR3 bases are TGTGCCAGCAGCTTAGTATCCGACATTTTCTCTGGAAACACCATATATTTT. Protein sequence: CASSLVSDIFSGNTIYF.

This chain joins TRBV4-3 and TRBJ1-1; perhaps TRBD1 as D (5 bases). Germline CDR1 is LGHNA and CDR2 is YSLEER. The CDR3 is 14 amino acids. V gave up 1 base and J gave up 4 bases, with 10 bases separating them. For the CDR3, the DNA is TGCGCCAGCAGCCAAGTGACAGTTGGCACTGAAGCTTTCTTT. This gives the protein CASSQVTVGTEAFF.

The rearrangement uses TRBV5-1 and TRBJ2-1, with 13 bases that match TRBD2. Germline trimming cut 2 bases from V and 7 bases from J; bases unmatched to any gene: 6. Germline CDR1 is SGHRS and CDR2 is YFSETQ. The CDR3 totals 16 residues. The CDR3, as DNA: TGCGCCAGCAGCTTTGGAGGGACTAGCGGGACAAATGAGCAGTTCTTC. Encoded protein: CASSFGGTSGTNEQFF. Using reference TRBV5-1 and TRBJ2-1 for the parts outside the CDR3, the full variable domain is KAGVTQTPRYLIKTRGQQVTLSCSPISGHRSVSWYQQTPGQGLQFLFEYFSETQRNKGNFPGRFSGRQFSNSRSEMNVSTLELGDSALYLCASSFGGTSGTNEQFFGPGTRLTVL.

Points on this clone: Germline is not matched at one junction end, which may reflect a read error. V usage is TRBV10-3 and J usage is TRBJ2-3; D perhaps matches TRBD2 (5 bases). The CDR3 is made up of 15 amino acids. Germline V CDR1 and CDR2: ENHRY, SYGVKD. DNA for the CDR3: TGTGCCATCAATGAGGGAATTATAAGCACAGATACGCAGTATTTT. It is translated as CAINEGIISTDTQYF.

The CDR3 here is CASSERTGSNSPLHF. CDR3 coding DNA: TGTGCCAGCAGTGAACGGACAGGGTCAAACTCACCCCTCCACTTT. V usage is TRBV2 and J usage is TRBJ1-6, with 8 bases lining up with TRBD1. Trimming took 2 bases from V and 10 from J; bases not matched to a gene: 7. This CDR3 has 15 residues. CDR1 SNHLY and CDR2 FYNNEI come from the germline V gene.

V and J are TRBV11-3 and TRBJ2-3; D not certain. The CDR3 consists of 13 residues. Germline lookup yields CDR1 SGHNT and CDR2 YENEEA. Trimming shortened V by 1 base and J by 2 bases, and 4 bases separated the two germline ends. The CDR3 nucleotides are TGTGCCAGCAGCTTAGCCCCCACAGATACGCAGTATTTT. Its protein is CASSLAPTDTQYF.

The chain carries TRBV6-4 and TRBJ1-2, with D possibly matching TRBD1 (6 bases). Germline values: CDR1 MRHNA, CDR2 SNTAGT. Trimming cost V 6 bases and J 6 bases, with 23 bases left between them. The CDR3 length is 16 residues. CDR3 sequence reads: CASSPLGGALSDGYTF. CDR3 nucleotide sequence: TGTGCCAGCAGCCCCCTTGGGGGGGCGCTGAGTGATGGCTACACCTTC.

The gene calls are TRBV6-5 and TRBJ1-5; TRBD1 matches 7 bases. J lost 3 bases, V lost 7 bases, and 6 bases had no gene match. This CDR3 has 14 residues. Germline V gene data show CDR1 as MNHEY and CDR2 as SVGAGI. CDR3 bases: TGTGCCAGCAAGAGGGGGCGGGACAATCAGCCCCAGCATTTT. Amino acids: CASKRGRDNQPQHF.

The chain has TRBV9 and TRBJ1-1; D call uncertain. Germline lookup yields CDR1 SGDLS and CDR2 YYNGEE. V was trimmed by 0 bases and J by 2 bases, leaving 11 bases between them. This CDR3 has 15 residues. CDR3 sequence (DNA): TGTGCCAGCAGCGTAGATTTGTCAGCCAACACTGAAGCTTTCTTT. This translates into CASSVDLSANTEAFF.

This chain uses TRBV29-1 with TRBJ1-2; 9 bases match TRBD1. V gave up 4 bases and J gave up 4 bases; unmatched junction bases: 10. The CDR3 runs 15 residues. Germline lookup yields CDR1 SQVTM and CDR2 ANQGSEA. CDR3 sequence reads: CSVVNRGRSSYGYTF. CDR3 coding DNA: TGCAGCGTTGTCAACAGGGGGCGCTCTAGCTATGGCTACACCTTC.

This clone is a singleton in its sample. This chain links TRBV11-2 with TRBJ2-5, with TRBD1 matching 10 bases. V shed 5 bases, J shed 5 bases, and the junction held 2 bases outside the gene matches. Germline CDR1 and CDR2: SGHAT and FQNNGV. This CDR3 comprises 13 residues. The CDR3 DNA follows: TGTGCCAGCAGCAAGGACAGGGGGGAGACCCAGTACTTC. Protein: CASSKDRGETQYF.

This clone was counted only a few times. The rearrangement links TRBV4-1 to TRBJ1-6, with D tentatively TRBD1 (5 bases). Trimming stripped 0 bases from V and 9 bases from J, with 12 bases between. Germline CDR1 MGHRA, CDR2 YSYEKL. This CDR3 is 15 amino acids long. The CDR3 sequence is CASSQEGRQGSPLHF. CDR3 nucleotides: TGCGCCAGCAGCCAAGAAGGGCGTCAGGGTTCACCCCTCCACTTT.

The gene calls are TRBV9 and TRBJ2-7, with TRBD1 matching over 9 bases. The ends lost 4 bases at V and 3 bases at J; junction bases unmatched: 8. Germline loops: CDR1 SGDLS, CDR2 YYNGEE. The length of the CDR3 is 15 residues. CDR3 in DNA: TGTGCCAGCAGCCCTCCGGGACAGGGAAACTACGAGCAGTACTTC. Its translation is CASSPPGQGNYEQYF.

CDR3 DNA sequence: TGTGCCAGCAGTCATACCCCGGACGCCGAAGCTTTCTTT. Translated, it gives CASSHTPDAEAFF. V is TRBV12-3 or TRBV12-4 and J is TRBJ1-1; D unresolved. Trimming removed 5 bases from V and 8 bases from J, with 15 bases in between. The CDR3 is made up of 13 amino acids.

The gene calls are TRBV4-3 and TRBJ1-5; D possibly corresponds to TRBD1 (6 bases). V dropped 5 bases and J dropped 3 bases, with 11 bases sitting between them. Germline V gives CDR1 LGHNA, CDR2 YSLEER. The CDR3 runs 14 residues. CDR3 coding DNA: TGCGCCAGCAGCGAGGGGGTGGCCAATCAGCCCCAGCATTTT. This codes for CASSEGVANQPQHF.